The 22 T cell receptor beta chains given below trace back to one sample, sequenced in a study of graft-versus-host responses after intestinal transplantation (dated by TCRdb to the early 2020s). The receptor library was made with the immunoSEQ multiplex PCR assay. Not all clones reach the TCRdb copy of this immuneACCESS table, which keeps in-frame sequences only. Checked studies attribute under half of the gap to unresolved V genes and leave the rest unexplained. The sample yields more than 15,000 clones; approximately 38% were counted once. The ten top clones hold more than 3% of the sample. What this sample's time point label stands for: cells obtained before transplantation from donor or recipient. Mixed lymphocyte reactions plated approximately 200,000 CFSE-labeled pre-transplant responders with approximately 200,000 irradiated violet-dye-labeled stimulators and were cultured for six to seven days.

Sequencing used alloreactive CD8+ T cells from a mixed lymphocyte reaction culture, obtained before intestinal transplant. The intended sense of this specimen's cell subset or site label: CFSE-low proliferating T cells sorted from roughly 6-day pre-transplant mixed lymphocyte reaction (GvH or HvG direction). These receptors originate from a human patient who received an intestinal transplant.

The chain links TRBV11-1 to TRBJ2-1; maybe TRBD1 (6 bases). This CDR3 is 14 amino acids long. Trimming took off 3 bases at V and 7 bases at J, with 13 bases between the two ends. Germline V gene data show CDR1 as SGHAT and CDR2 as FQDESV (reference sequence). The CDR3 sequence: CASSLTGRYNEQFF. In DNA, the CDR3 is TGTGCCAGCAGCTTGACAGGTAGGTATAATGAGCAGTTCTTC. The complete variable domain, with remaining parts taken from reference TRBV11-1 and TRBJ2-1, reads EAEVAQSPRYKITEKSQAVAFWCDPISGHATLYWYRQILGQGPELLVQFQDESVVDDSQLPKDRFSAERLKGVDSTLKIQPAELGDSAMYLCASSLTGRYNEQFFGPGTRLTVL.

The CDR3, as DNA: TGTGCCAGCAGCATAGACCCGAACATTCAGTACTTC. Protein product: CASSIDPNIQYF. The chain links TRBV7-3 to TRBJ2-4; D unclear. V lost 5 bases and J 7 bases, leaving 9 bases between the germline ends. This CDR3 contains 12 residues. Germline V lookup: CDR1 SGHTA, CDR2 FQGTGA.

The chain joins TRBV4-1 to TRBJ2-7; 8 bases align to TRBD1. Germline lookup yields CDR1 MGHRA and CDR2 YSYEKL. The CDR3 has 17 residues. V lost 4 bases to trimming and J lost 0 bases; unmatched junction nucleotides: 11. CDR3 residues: CASSPYFTGGPSYEQYF. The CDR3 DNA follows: TGCGCCAGCAGCCCCTATTTTACAGGGGGACCCTCCTACGAGCAGTACTTC.

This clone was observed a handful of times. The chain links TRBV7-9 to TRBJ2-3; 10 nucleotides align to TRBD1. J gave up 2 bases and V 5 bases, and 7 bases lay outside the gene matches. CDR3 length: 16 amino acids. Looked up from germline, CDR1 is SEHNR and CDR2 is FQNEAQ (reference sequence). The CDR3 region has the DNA TGTGCCAGCAGCCCCGGACAGGGGGGAGTCACAGATACGCAGTATTTT. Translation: CASSPGQGGVTDTQYF.

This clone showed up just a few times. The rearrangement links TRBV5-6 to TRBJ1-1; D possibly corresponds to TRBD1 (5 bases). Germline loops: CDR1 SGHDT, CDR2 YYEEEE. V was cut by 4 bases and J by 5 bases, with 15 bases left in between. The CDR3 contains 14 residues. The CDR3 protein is CASSLGEIWTEAFF. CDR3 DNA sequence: TGTGCCAGCAGCCTGGGGGAGATTTGGACTGAAGCTTTCTTT.

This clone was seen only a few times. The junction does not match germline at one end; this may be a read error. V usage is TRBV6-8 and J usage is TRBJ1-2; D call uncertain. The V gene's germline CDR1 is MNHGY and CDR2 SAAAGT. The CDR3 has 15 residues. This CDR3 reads CASSYSKVIGGIPFF. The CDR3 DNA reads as TGTGCCAGCAGTTACTCGAAGGTAATCGGCGGGATACCCTTCTTC.

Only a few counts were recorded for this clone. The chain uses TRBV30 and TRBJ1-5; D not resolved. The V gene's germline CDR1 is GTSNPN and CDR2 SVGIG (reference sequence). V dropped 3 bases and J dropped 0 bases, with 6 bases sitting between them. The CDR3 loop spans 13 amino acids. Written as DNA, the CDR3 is TGTGCCTGGAGCCCCATTAGCAATCAGCCCCAGCATTTT. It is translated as CAWSPISNQPQHF.

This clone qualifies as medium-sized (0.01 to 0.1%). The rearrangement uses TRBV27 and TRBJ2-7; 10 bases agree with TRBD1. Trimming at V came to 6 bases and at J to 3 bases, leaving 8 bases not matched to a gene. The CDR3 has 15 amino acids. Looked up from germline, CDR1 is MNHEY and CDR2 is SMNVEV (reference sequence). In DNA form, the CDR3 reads TGTGCCAGCAGGACAGGGGGCGGTTGGTTCTACGAGCAGTACTTC. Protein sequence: CASRTGGGWFYEQYF.

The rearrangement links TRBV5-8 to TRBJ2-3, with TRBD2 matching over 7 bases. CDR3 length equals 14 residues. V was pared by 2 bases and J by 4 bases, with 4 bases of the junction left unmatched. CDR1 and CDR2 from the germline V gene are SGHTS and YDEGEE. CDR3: CASSLGLGADTQYF. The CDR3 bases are TGTGCCAGCAGCTTAGGACTAGGGGCAGATACGCAGTATTTT.

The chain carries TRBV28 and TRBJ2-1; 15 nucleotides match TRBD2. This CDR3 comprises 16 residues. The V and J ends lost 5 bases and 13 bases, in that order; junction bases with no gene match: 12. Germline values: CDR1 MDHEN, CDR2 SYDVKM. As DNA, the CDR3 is TGTGCCAGCAGTCCGATACCGGGACTAGCGGGAGGCAGTCAGTTCTTC. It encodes CASSPIPGLAGGSQFF.

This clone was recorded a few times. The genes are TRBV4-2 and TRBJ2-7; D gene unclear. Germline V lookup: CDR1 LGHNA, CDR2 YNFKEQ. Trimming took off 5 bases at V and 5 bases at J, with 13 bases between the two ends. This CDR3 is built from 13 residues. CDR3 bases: TGTGCCAGCAGCTTAATCTCAGTGAACGAGCAGTACTTC. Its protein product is CASSLISVNEQYF.

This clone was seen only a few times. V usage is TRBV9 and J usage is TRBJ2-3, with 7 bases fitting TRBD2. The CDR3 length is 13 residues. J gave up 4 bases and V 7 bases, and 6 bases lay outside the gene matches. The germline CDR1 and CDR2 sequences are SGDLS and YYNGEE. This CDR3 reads CASGGEIADTQYF. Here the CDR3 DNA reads TGTGCCAGCGGGGGGGAAATCGCAGATACGCAGTATTTT. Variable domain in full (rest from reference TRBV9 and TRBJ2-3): DSGVTQTPKHLITATGQRVTLRCSPRSGDLSVYWYQQSLDQGLQFLIQYYNGEERAKGNILERFSAQQFPDLHSELNLSSLELGDSALYFCASGGEIADTQYFGPGTRLTVL.

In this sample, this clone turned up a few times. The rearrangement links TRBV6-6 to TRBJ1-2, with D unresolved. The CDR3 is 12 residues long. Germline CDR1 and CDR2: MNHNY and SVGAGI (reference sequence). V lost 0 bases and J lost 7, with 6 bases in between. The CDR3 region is CASSYSKAGYTF. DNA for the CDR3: TGTGCCAGCAGTTACTCGAAGGCTGGCTACACCTTC.

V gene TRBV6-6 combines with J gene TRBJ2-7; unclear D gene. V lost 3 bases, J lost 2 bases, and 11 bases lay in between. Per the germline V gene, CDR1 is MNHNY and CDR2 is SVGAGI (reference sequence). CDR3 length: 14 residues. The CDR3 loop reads CASSYADATYEQYF. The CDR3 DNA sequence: TGTGCCAGCAGTTATGCGGACGCTACCTACGAGCAGTACTTC.

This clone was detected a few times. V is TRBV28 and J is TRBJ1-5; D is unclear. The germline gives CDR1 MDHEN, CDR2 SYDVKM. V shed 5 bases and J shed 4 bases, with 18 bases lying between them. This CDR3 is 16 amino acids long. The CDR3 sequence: CASSITPYWGNQPQHF. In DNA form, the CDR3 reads TGTGCCAGCAGTATCACCCCTTACTGGGGTAATCAGCCCCAGCATTTT.

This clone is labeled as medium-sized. CDR3 region: CASSQVWGVHYEQYF. The CDR3 bases are TGCGCCAGCAGCCAAGTTTGGGGGGTTCACTACGAGCAGTACTTC. The rearrangement joins TRBV4-1 to TRBJ2-7; D may be TRBD2 (6 bases). The germline V and J ends were trimmed by 1 base and 3 bases, with 13 bases remaining between them. This CDR3 spans 15 amino acids. CDR1 MGHRA and CDR2 YSYEKL come from the germline V gene.

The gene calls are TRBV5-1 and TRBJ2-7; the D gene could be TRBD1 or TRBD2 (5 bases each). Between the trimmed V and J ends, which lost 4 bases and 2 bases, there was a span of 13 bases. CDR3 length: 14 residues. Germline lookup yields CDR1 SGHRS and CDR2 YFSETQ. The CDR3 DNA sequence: TGCGCCAGCAGCCACGGGGCAGTTACCTACGAGCAGTACTTC. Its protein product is CASSHGAVTYEQYF.

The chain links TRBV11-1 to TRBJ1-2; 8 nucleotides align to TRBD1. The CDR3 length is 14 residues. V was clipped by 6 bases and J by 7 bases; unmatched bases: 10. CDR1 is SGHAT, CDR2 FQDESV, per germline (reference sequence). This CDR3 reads CASSQEQGAVGYTF. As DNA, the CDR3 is TGTGCCAGCAGTCAAGAGCAGGGGGCGGTTGGCTACACCTTC.

CDR3 sequence: CASSMRSSGRSYTQYF. CDR3 nucleotides: TGTGCCAGTAGTATGAGGTCTAGCGGGAGATCGTATACGCAGTATTTT. The chain is built from TRBV19 and TRBJ2-3; 10 bases are a match to TRBD2. Germline values: CDR1 LNHDA, CDR2 SQIVND (reference sequence). The J segment lost 7 bases and the V segment lost 3 bases, leaving 10 bases of the junction unmatched. The CDR3 loop spans 16 amino acids.

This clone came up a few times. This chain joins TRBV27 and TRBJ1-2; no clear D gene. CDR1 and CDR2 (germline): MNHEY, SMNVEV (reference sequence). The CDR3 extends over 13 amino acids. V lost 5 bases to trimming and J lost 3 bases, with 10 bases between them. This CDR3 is CASSPDGHYGYTF. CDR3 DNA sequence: TGTGCCAGCAGTCCGGACGGCCACTATGGCTACACCTTC.

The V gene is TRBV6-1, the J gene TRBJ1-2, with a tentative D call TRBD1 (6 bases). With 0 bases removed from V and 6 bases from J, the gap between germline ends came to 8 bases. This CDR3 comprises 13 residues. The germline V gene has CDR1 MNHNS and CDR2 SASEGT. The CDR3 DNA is TGTGCCAGCAGTGAAGCAGGGGGGAATGGCTACACCTTC. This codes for CASSEAGGNGYTF.

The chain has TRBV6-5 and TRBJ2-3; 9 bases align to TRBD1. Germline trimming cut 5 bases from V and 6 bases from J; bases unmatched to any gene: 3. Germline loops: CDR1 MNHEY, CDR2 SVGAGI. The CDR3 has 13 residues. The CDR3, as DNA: TGTGCCAGCAGTGGGGACAGGGCGGATACGCAGTATTTT. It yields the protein CASSGDRADTQYF.